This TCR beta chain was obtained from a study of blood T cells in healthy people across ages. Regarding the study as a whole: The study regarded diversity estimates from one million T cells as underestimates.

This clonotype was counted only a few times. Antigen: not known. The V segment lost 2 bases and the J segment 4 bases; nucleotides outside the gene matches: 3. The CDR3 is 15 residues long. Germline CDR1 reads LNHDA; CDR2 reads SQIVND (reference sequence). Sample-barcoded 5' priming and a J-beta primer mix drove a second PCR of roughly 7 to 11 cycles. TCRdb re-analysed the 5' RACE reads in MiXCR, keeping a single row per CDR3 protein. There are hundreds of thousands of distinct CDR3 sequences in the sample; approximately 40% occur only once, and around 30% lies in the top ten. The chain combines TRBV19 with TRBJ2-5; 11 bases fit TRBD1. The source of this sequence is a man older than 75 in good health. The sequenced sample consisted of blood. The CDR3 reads CASSIRTGGRETQYF. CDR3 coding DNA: TGTGCCAGTAGTATAAGGACAGGGGGCCGAGAGACCCAGTACTTC.